The 20 T cell receptor beta chains listed next were all sequenced from one sample in a study of T-cell reconstitution after alpha-beta-depleted transplantation in children. A library of TCRbeta sequences, prepared with unique molecular identifiers, was generated. MiXCR was run by TCRdb on the PCR reads, yielding one entry per CDR3 protein. The sample consists of fewer than 1 million distinct CDR3 sequences, 16% of them appearing once. Sequenced material: PBMCs, mostly from graft donor cells, taken 360 days after TCRalphabeta/CD19-depleted stem cell transplant. The source of these receptors is a male patient between 5 and 17 years old who had a stem cell transplant for acute lymphoblastic leukemia, so the T cells may come from the graft donor.

The chain is built from TRBV27 and TRBJ2-1; 8 bases fit TRBD2. In germline, CDR1 is MNHEY, CDR2 SMNVEV (reference sequence). Trimming at V came to 7 bases and at J to 4 bases, leaving 3 bases not matched to a gene. This CDR3 comprises 13 residues. Here the CDR3 DNA reads TGTGCCAGCATGGTAGCGGGGTACAATGAGCAGTTCTTC. This sequence encodes CASMVAGYNEQFF.

This CDR3 is CASSFGWAYGYTF. The DNA of the CDR3 is TGCGCCAGCAGCTTCGGCTGGGCGTATGGCTACACCTTC. This rearrangement joins TRBV5-1 to TRBJ1-2, with D unclear. Germline CDR1 reads SGHRS; CDR2 reads YFSETQ. The V end lost 2 bases, the J end lost 5 bases, and 10 bases lay between the germline ends. The CDR3 is made up of 13 amino acids.

This clonotype was observed a few times. The chain carries TRBV20-1 and TRBJ2-1; D gene uncertain. Germline CDR1 DFQATT, CDR2 SNEGSKA (reference sequence). CDR3 length: 14 residues. V shed 0 bases and J shed 3 bases, with 9 bases lying between them. The CDR3: CSARDPWGYNEQFF. Here the CDR3 DNA reads TGCAGTGCTAGAGATCCCTGGGGCTACAATGAGCAGTTCTTC.

V usage is TRBV6-1 and J usage is TRBJ2-1; possibly TRBD1 for D (5 bases). Germline V gives CDR1 MNHNS, CDR2 SASEGT. The CDR3 covers 16 residues. The V end lost 10 bases, the J end lost 2 bases, and 21 bases lay between the germline ends. DNA for the CDR3: TGTGCCACTTCAGGGCTGGCGATTAGAACCTACAATGAGCAGTTCTTC. Its translation: CATSGLAIRTYNEQFF.

The sample holds a few counts of this clonotype. The chain links TRBV20-1 to TRBJ1-5, with D unresolved. CDR1 is DFQATT and CDR2 is SNEGSKA in the germline V gene (reference sequence). V shed 6 bases and J shed 6 bases, with 3 bases lying between them. This CDR3 comprises 9 residues. CDR3: CSASQPQHF. CDR3 DNA sequence: TGCAGTGCATCTCAGCCCCAGCATTTT.

This clonotype was detected only a few times. The chain is built from TRBV14 and TRBJ1-2, with 7 bases matching TRBD1. Germline V gene data show CDR1 as SGHDN and CDR2 as FVKESK. This CDR3 contains 16 residues. V dropped 0 bases and J dropped 0; count of bases not matched to a gene: 4. CDR3 nucleotide sequence: TGTGCCAGCAGCCAAGATGTACAGGGGACTAACTATGGCTACACCTTC. The encoded protein is CASSQDVQGTNYGYTF.

The chain carries TRBV4-2 and TRBJ2-7, with TRBD2 identical over 14 bases. The length of the CDR3 is 16 residues. Germline CDR1 and CDR2: LGHNA and YNFKEQ. Trimming took 3 bases from V and 5 from J; bases not matched to a gene: 6. The CDR3 DNA sequence: TGTGCCAGCAGCCAGGCCTGGACTAGCGGGAGGAACGAGCAGTACTTC. Its translation: CASSQAWTSGRNEQYF.

The rearrangement links TRBV27 to TRBJ2-7; TRBD2 matches at 7 bases. CDR3 length: 15 residues. Germline CDR1 is MNHEY and CDR2 is SMNVEV (reference sequence). V lost 5 bases to trimming and J lost 1 base; unmatched junction nucleotides: 8. CDR3 sequence reads: CASSRRRESSYEQYF. CDR3 DNA sequence: TGTGCCAGCAGTAGGAGGCGGGAGTCGTCCTACGAGCAGTACTTC.

This clonotype was observed a handful of times. The rearrangement uses TRBV10-3 and TRBJ2-7; the match to TRBD2 covers 8 bases. The V and J ends lost 1 base and 6 bases, in that order; junction bases with no gene match: 2. This CDR3 region has 13 residues. The V gene's germline CDR1 is ENHRY and CDR2 SYGVKD. CDR3 sequence: CAISEYLAGEQYF. CDR3 DNA: TGTGCCATCAGTGAGTACCTAGCGGGCGAGCAGTACTTC.

In this sample, this clonotype turned up a few times. The chain joins TRBV2 to TRBJ2-7; D may be TRBD1 or TRBD2 (5 bases each). This CDR3 region has 14 residues. Germline assignment: CDR1 SNHLY and CDR2 FYNNEI. Trimming took off 4 bases at V and 0 bases at J, with 10 bases between the two ends. This chain's CDR3 is CASSGGTVSYEQYF. In nucleotides, the CDR3 is TGTGCCAGCAGTGGGGGGACGGTCTCCTACGAGCAGTACTTC.

This clonotype occurred a few times. This rearrangement joins TRBV20-1 to TRBJ1-5; 9 positions agree with TRBD1. Germline trimming cut 2 bases from V and 5 bases from J; bases unmatched to any gene: 10. The CDR3 is made up of 16 amino acids. The V gene's germline CDR1 is DFQATT and CDR2 SNEGSKA (reference sequence). CDR3 residues: CSARPSGQGLDQPQHF. CDR3 sequence (DNA): TGCAGTGCTAGACCCTCGGGACAGGGACTAGATCAGCCCCAGCATTTT.

Only a few counts were recorded for this clonotype. V gene TRBV18 combines with J gene TRBJ1-5; D not certain. The germline V gene has CDR1 KGHSH and CDR2 LQKENI. V lost 2 bases, J lost 4 bases, and 9 bases lay in between. The CDR3 extends over 14 amino acids. The CDR3: CASSPVTNNQPQHF. Here the CDR3 DNA reads TGTGCCAGCTCACCAGTGACAAATAATCAGCCCCAGCATTTT.

The V and J genes are TRBV12-3 or TRBV12-4 and TRBJ1-2; D gene unclear. Trimming left V 5 bases short and J 4 bases short, with 17 bases between. This CDR3 is built from 15 residues. Written as DNA, the CDR3 is TGTGCCAGCAGTACACACGAATTACTCCTCTATGGCTACACCTTC. Its protein product is CASSTHELLLYGYTF.

This clonotype was seen a handful of times. The CDR3 reads CASSDPGQGPYGYTF. CDR3 DNA: TGTGCCAGCAGCGACCCCGGACAGGGCCCCTATGGCTACACCTTC. This sequence joins TRBV12-3 or TRBV12-4 and TRBJ1-2; 8 nucleotides line up with TRBD1. The CDR3 has 15 amino acids. Trimming removed 6 bases from V and 4 bases from J; junction bases left unmatched: 10.

As concerns this clonotype: The CDR3 end shows no conserved phenylalanine or tryptophan, and so a read error is likely. V usage is TRBV15 and J usage is TRBJ2-7; either TRBD1 or TRBD2 may supply D (5 bases each). The germline V gene encodes CDR1 LNHNV and CDR2 YYDKDF (reference sequence). The CDR3 is made up of 15 amino acids. V was shortened by 0 bases and J by 7 bases, with 16 bases between the two germline ends. In nucleotides, the CDR3 is TGTGCCACCAGCAGAGATCGAGGGGCGCCTTCGGAGCAGTACTTA. It codes for CATSRDRGAPSEQYL.

There are a few counts of this clonotype. This sequence joins TRBV5-1 and TRBJ1-1; D is undetermined. V shed 4 bases and J shed 4 bases, with 14 bases lying between them. The CDR3 is 14 amino acids. Germline V gene sequence: CDR1 SGHRS, CDR2 YFSETQ. The CDR3 DNA follows: TGCGCCAGCAGCGCCGACCTCTTTGTCACTGAAGCTTTCTTT. It yields the protein CASSADLFVTEAFF.

This clonotype was counted at least ten times. V is TRBV6-5 and J is TRBJ2-7; D perhaps matches TRBD1 (6 bases). V shed 6 bases and J shed 0 bases, with 15 bases lying between them. Germline V gene lookup returns CDR1 MNHEY and CDR2 SVGAGI. The CDR3 has 15 residues. CDR3 sequence reads: CASSLNRALSYEQYF. The CDR3 bases are TGTGCCAGCAGCTTAAACAGGGCCCTCTCCTACGAGCAGTACTTC.

The chain recombines TRBV5-1 with TRBJ1-3; D is unresolved. CDR1 is SGHRS and CDR2 is YFSETQ in the germline V gene. The CDR3 loop spans 13 amino acids. V lost 4 bases and J lost 4, with 9 bases in between. The CDR3 coding sequence is TGCGCCAGCAGCGGGAATGCCGGAAACACCATATATTTT. Translated, it gives CASSGNAGNTIYF.

V gene TRBV11-2 combines with J gene TRBJ2-4, with D perhaps TRBD1 or TRBD2 (5 bases each). V lost 5 bases and J lost 2, with 10 bases in between. CDR1 is SGHAT, CDR2 FQNNGV, per germline. The CDR3 is 14 amino acids. CDR3 bases: TGTGCCAGCAGCCCTTCGGGACCCAAAAACATTCAGTACTTC. Residues: CASSPSGPKNIQYF.

This clonotype was seen only a few times. The chain couples TRBV7-2 to TRBJ2-7; TRBD2 matches at 9 bases. There are 17 residues in the CDR3. Losses at the gene ends were 1 base for V and 1 base for J; bases not matched to a gene: 8. Germline values: CDR1 SGHTA, CDR2 FQGNSA. DNA for the CDR3: TGTGCCAGCAGCTTAGGGACTAGCGCCCGAAGGTCCTACGAGCAGTACTTC. Amino acid sequence: CASSLGTSARRSYEQYF. Full variable domain (remainder filled in from reference TRBV7-2 and TRBJ2-7): GAGVSQSPSNKVTEKGKDVELRCDPISGHTALYWYRQSLGQGLEFLIYFQGNSAPDKSGLPSDRFSAERTGGSVSTLTIQRTQQEDSAVYLCASSLGTSARRSYEQYFGPGTRLTVT.